This is a list of T cell receptor beta chains from one sample in a study of CD8+CD57+ T cells in acquired aplastic anemia. MiXCR was run by TCRdb on the reads, yielding one entry per CDR3 protein. The sample lists 200,000 to 300,000 distinct CDR3 sequences, about 44% occurring once. The sequenced sample was sorted CD4+, CD8+, or CD8+CD57+ T cells (not recorded which) from PBMCs. These TCRs come from a human donor with aplastic anemia. The CDR3 runs from the conserved cysteine through the conserved F or W. D genes are given only for firm matches. Part of the rows lack a size; the others show once, few, many or a class for expanded clones.

TRBV7-9	TRBJ1-1	TRBD1	many	TGTGCCAGCACCGCCGGGACAGGGGTTACTGAAGCTTTCTTT	CASTAGTGVTEAFF
TRBV7-9	TRBJ1-5	-	many	TGTGCCAGCAGCCAGGATGAGGCTCCGGATCAGCCCCAGCATTTT	CASSQDEAPDQPQHF
TRBV11-2	TRBJ2-7	TRBD2	many	TGTGCCAGCAGCTTAGCCCCTAGCGGGTACTCCTACGAGCAGTACTTC	CASSLAPSGYSYEQYF
TRBV10-3	TRBJ2-7	TRBD1	many	TGTGCCATCAGTGGGGGACAGGGGGCCTTTTTTTCCTACGAGCAGTACTTC	CAISGGQGAFFSYEQYF
TRBV10-3	TRBJ2-3	TRBD2	many	TGTGCCATCAGAGGGAGACTAGCGGGATTGCCAGATACGCAGTATTTT	CAIRGRLAGLPDTQYF
TRBV7-2	TRBJ2-7	TRBD1	many	TGTGCCAGCAGCGCCGACAGGGGAAGAAACGAGCAGTACTTC	CASSADRGRNEQYF
TRBV7-8	TRBJ2-7	-	many	TGTGCCAGCAGCTCGGAGGGACGGGGGAACTACGAGCAGTACTTC	CASSSEGRGNYEQYF
TRBV7-9	TRBJ2-7	TRBD1	few	TGTGCCAGCAGCTTAGGAGGACAGGGTAACCACGAGCAGTACTTC	CASSLGGQGNHEQYF
TRBV7-2	TRBJ1-5	-	many	TGTGCCAGCAGCTTCGGGCATTCTAGCAATCAGCCCCAGCATTTT	CASSFGHSSNQPQHF
TRBV19	TRBJ2-7	TRBD1	many	TGTGCCAGTAGTATACAGGGGGCCGCCTACGAGCAGTACTTC	CASSIQGAAYEQYF
TRBV20-1	TRBJ2-2	-	many	TGCAGTGCTAGGTTAACGTGGGCGAACACCGGGGAGCTGTTTTTT	CSARLTWANTGELFF
TRBV2	TRBJ2-5	TRBD2	-	TGTGCCAGCAGTGATAGCGGGGGGGCCCAGACCCAGTACTTC	CASSDSGGAQTQYF
TRBV19	TRBJ2-5	TRBD2	-	TGTGCCAGTAGTATAGCCCTGGGACTAGCGGGAGAGAGGGGGATGTTGGCTCAAGAGACCCAGTACTTC	CASSIALGLAGERGMLAQETQYF
TRBV7-9	TRBJ2-5	TRBD2	many	TGTGCCAGCAGCCCGACTAGCGGGAGGGAGACCCAGTACTTC	CASSPTSGRETQYF
TRBV6-2/TRBV6-3	TRBJ2-7	TRBD1	few	TGTGCCAGCAGTCCACGTGGGGACAGGGGGTTTCCCATTATTCCCTACGAGCAGTACTTC	CASSPRGDRGFPIIPYEQYF
TRBV7-7	TRBJ2-3	-	many	TGTGCTAGCAGCTCAGGAAAAGGAGATACGCAGTATTTT	CASSSGKGDTQYF
TRBV6-2/TRBV6-3	TRBJ1-6	-	many	TGTGCCAGCAATTCTCCAGGATTATCACCCCTCCACTTT	CASNSPGLSPLHF
TRBV7-2	TRBJ1-4	-	-	TGTGCCAGCAGCTTAGATTCGGGCACAGAAAAACTGTTTTTT	CASSLDSGTEKLFF
TRBV6-4	TRBJ2-3	TRBD1	-	TGTGCCAGCAGTACCACAGGGGACGCATCAGATACGCAGTATTTT	CASSTTGDASDTQYF
TRBV7-3	TRBJ2-3	TRBD2	many	TGTGCCAGCAGCACCGGGGGGGGGGCATTGGATACGCAGTATTTT	CASSTGGGALDTQYF
TRBV28	TRBJ1-6	-	-	TGTGCCAGCGTACGCCGAGGGAAATTTAATTCACCCCTCCACTTT	CASVRRGKFNSPLHF
TRBV7-6	TRBJ2-1	-	many	TGTGCCAGCAGCTTAGTTAGGGGAGAGCAGTTCTTC	CASSLVRGEQFF
TRBV9	TRBJ2-2	-	many	TGTGCCAGCAGCGTGTCGGGTAACACCGGGGAGCTGTTTTTT	CASSVSGNTGELFF
TRBV7-8	TRBJ1-6	TRBD1	few	TGTGCCAGCAGCATTCGGACAGGGTGGGATTCACCCCTCCACTTT	CASSIRTGWDSPLHF
TRBV28	TRBJ1-5	TRBD1	-	TGTGCCAGCGAGGGACAGGAAAATCAGCCCCAGCATTTT	CASEGQENQPQHF
TRBV15	TRBJ2-7	TRBD1	-	TGTGCCACCAGCAGCACAGGGGCAAGGTCCTACGAGCAGTACTTC	CATSSTGARSYEQYF
TRBV19	TRBJ1-1	-	many	TGTGCCACCAAGCCGGCAGGTCAAGGCCAGAACACTGAAGCTTTCTTT	CATKPAGQGQNTEAFF
TRBV7-6	TRBJ2-1	-	many	TGTGCCAGCAGAGGGGACCTTCACAATGAGCAGTTCTTC	CASRGDLHNEQFF
TRBV12-3/TRBV12-4	TRBJ1-1	-	few	TGTGCCAGCAGCCTGGGACTCCACCCGAGGTACACTGAAGCTTTCTTT	CASSLGLHPRYTEAFF
TRBV5-1	TRBJ2-5	TRBD2	-	TGCGCCAGCAGCTTGAGGGAGGGCGAGACCCAGTACTTC	CASSLREGETQYF
TRBV20-1	TRBJ2-6	-	-	TGCAGTGCTATAATGAGGGGAAAATCTGGGGCCAACGTCCTGACTTTC	CSAIMRGKSGANVLTF
TRBV6-4	TRBJ2-2	-	-	TGTGCCAGCAGTGAGGGGGAAGACGGGGAGCTGTTTTTT	CASSEGEDGELFF
TRBV10-1	TRBJ2-7	TRBD1	many	TGCGCCAGCAGTGAGGGGACAGGGGGCTCCTACGAGCAGTACTTC	CASSEGTGGSYEQYF
TRBV7-2	TRBJ1-5	-	-	TGTGCCAGCAGCCTACAGGGAAGTTTCCAGCCCCAGCATTTT	CASSLQGSFQPQHF
TRBV25-1	TRBJ2-1	-	-	TGTGCCAGCATCGAGTCCTACAATGAGCAGTTCTTC	CASIESYNEQFF
TRBV6-2/TRBV6-3	TRBJ1-1	TRBD1	many	TGTGCCAGCAGTTTAACCGGGACAGGGCTGCCGAACACTGAAGCTTTCTTT	CASSLTGTGLPNTEAFF
TRBV12-5	TRBJ2-1	TRBD2	few	TGTGCCAGCAGTTCTTATTGGGGACTAGCCCAGCAATTCTCTTACAATGAGCAGTTCTTC	CASSSYWGLAQQFSYNEQFF